The rows below give T cell receptor beta chains drawn from one sample of a study of shared clonotypes between healthy human individuals. TCRdb's copy holds only in-frame clones and misses some; the assay was immunoSEQ multiplex PCR. The table shows roughly 490,000 clones, with roughly 78% occurring only once. The material sequenced was PBMCs. The source of these receptors is a woman in her 40s in good health. Some clones in this sample may be carry-over from other donors' samples. Both conserved end residues are part of each CDR3.

j_call v_call cdr3_aa
TRBJ1-1 TRBV28 CASSPRTGTTEAFF
TRBJ1-5 TRBV19 CASTFGTGALHQPQHF
TRBJ2-1 TRBV6-5 CASSYGGQGFYNEQFF
TRBJ2-7 TRBV7-2 CASSRSRTIAYEQYF
TRBJ2-6 TRBV6-1 CASSEVRGANVLTF
TRBJ2-7 TRBV5-4 CASSSGLAGNYEQYF
TRBJ2-1 TRBV4-1 CASSQATSGAYNEQFF
TRBJ2-5 TRBV7-9 CASSFTGVETQYF
TRBJ1-2 TRBV4-1 CASSPQGDRGNYGYTF
TRBJ1-3 TRBV5-5 CASSLGDGNTIYF
TRBJ2-3 TRBV18 CASSPTGSPADTQYF
TRBJ1-2 TRBV19 CATSRGQGAGYGYTF
TRBJ2-1 TRBV11-2 CASSYGGDYNEQFF
TRBJ2-1 TRBV27 CASSLGTSGRSRGEQFF
TRBJ1-2 TRBV10-3 CAISVPGGRGYTF
TRBJ2-6 TRBV28 CASSLASSGANVLTF
TRBJ2-1 TRBV28 CASSPPAAGADEQFF
TRBJ2-1 TRBV9 CASTLGLLYNEQFF
TRBJ2-7 TRBV15 CATRDPGQGSNEQYF
TRBJ2-2 TRBV7-2 CASSLTKGISGELFF
TRBJ2-5 TRBV7-3 CASSLSGEETQYF
TRBJ1-5 TRBV10-3 CAKKFTVGNQPQHF
TRBJ1-5 TRBV7-9 CASSRPLGAQHF
TRBJ2-7 TRBV28 CASSLPAALSYEQYF
TRBJ1-2 TRBV4-2 CASSQDSWGYTF
TRBJ1-1 TRBV5-1 CASSLDRVGTEAFF
TRBJ2-1 TRBV11-3 CASSLAGEGEQFF
TRBJ1-4 TRBV6-5 CASSSKTGTGFEKLFF
TRBJ2-7 TRBV5-1 CASSALPTGGRDYSYEQYF
TRBJ2-6 TRBV30 CAWSVGGANVLTF
TRBJ2-1 TRBV15 CATSRDKGGEQFF
TRBJ2-5 TRBV11-3 CASSLGTGQKETQYF
TRBJ2-4 TRBV28 CASSLWDLGKNIQYF
TRBJ1-1 TRBV5-1 CASSKTEMRDTEAFF
TRBJ1-1 TRBV19 CASSLTGTSPSAFF
TRBJ2-7 TRBV28 CASSPRTSWYEQYF
TRBJ1-4 TRBV4-2 CASSQERQGAGNEKLFF
TRBJ1-1 TRBV27 CASSSPNTEAFF
TRBJ1-1 TRBV6-5 CASSQDRGTEAFF
TRBJ2-7 TRBV7-9 CASSLVRNYEQYF
TRBJ2-1 TRBV7-2 CASSLDGAAEGEQFF
TRBJ1-2 TRBV4-3 CASSQTLGGQGSYGYTF
TRBJ2-3 TRBV7-9 CASSLGGNTDTQYF
TRBJ1-6 TRBV5-1 CASSLVPNSPLHF
TRBJ2-1 TRBV6-1 CASSEEGGGHNEQFF
TRBJ1-3 TRBV5-1 CASSLAGRGNTIYF
TRBJ2-7 TRBV10-2 CACPGIAVSYEQYF
TRBJ2-1 TRBV7-9 CASSPLAGSYNEQFF